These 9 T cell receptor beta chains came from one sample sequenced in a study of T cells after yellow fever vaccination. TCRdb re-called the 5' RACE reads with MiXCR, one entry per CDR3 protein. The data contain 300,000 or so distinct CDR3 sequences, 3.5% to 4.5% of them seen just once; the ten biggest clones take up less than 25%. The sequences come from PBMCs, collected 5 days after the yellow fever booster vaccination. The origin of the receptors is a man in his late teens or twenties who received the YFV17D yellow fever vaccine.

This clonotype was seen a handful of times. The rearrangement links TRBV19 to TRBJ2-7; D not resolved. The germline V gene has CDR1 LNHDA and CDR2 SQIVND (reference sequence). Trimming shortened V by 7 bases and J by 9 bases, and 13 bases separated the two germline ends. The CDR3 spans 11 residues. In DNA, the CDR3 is TGTGCCAGTAACCCCCGGCGGTGGCAGTACTTC. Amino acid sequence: CASNPRRWQYF.

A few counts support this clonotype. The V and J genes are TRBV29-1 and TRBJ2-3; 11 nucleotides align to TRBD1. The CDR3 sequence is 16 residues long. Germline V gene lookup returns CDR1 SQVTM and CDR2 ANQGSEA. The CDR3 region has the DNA TGCAGTCCGACCATTGGGGGGACAGGGGGGACAGATACGCAGTATTTT. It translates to CSPTIGGTGGTDTQYF.

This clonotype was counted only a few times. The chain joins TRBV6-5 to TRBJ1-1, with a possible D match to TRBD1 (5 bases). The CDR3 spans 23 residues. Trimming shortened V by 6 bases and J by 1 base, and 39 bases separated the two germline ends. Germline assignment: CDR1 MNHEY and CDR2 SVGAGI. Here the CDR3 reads CASSLGAATLKSLRAGSNTEAFF. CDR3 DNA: TGTGCCAGCAGCCTCGGGGCAGCCACACTCAAGTCTCTACGAGCTGGGTCGAACACTGAAGCTTTCTTT.

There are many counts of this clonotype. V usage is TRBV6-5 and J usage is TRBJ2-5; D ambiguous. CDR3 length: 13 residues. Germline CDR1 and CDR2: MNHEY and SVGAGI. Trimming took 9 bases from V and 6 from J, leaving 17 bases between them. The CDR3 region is CASSVWGSKTQYF. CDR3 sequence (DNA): TGTGCCAGTTCGGTGTGGGGTTCGAAGACCCAGTACTTC.

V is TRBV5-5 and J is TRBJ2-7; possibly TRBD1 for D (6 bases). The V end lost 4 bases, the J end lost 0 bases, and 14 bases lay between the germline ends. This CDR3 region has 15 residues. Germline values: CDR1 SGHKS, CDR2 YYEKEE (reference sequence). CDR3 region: CASSLGQTNSYEQYV. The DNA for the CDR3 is TGTGCCAGCAGCCTTGGACAGACCAACTCCTACGAGCAGTACGTC.

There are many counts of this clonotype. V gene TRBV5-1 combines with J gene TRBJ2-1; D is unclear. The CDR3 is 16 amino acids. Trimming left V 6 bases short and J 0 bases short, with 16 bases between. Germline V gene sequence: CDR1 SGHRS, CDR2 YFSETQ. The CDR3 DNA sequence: TGCGCCAGCAATCCCGACGCCTTAAGCTCCTACAATGAGCAGTTCTTC. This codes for CASNPDALSSYNEQFF.

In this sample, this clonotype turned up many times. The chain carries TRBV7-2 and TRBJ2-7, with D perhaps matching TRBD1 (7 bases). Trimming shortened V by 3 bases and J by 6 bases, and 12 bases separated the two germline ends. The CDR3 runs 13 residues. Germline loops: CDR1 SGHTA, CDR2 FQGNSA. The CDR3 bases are TGTGCCAGCAGCTTCCAGGGGGGAGGCGAGCAGTACGTC. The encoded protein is CASSFQGGGEQYV.

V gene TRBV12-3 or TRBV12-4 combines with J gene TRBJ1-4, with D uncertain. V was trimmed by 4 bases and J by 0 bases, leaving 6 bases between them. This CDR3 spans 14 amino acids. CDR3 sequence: CASSSATTNEKLFF. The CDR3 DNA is TGTGCCAGCAGTTCGGCAACAACTAATGAAAAACTGTTTTTT.

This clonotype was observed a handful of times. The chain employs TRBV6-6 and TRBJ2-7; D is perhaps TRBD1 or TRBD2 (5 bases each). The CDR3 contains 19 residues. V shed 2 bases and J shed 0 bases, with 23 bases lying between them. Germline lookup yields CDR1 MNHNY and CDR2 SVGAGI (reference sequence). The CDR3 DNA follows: TGTGCCAGCAGTTACCTTAGGGGAGTTGGGTCGGCGGCCTCCTACGAGCAGTACTTC. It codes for CASSYLRGVGSAASYEQYF.